This T cell receptor beta chain was captured by sequencing in a study of CD8+ T cells in alopecia areata. Study as a whole: The drug, oral tofacitinib, was given to treated patients at 5 to 10 mg twice daily. Dosing with tofacitinib proceeded for 6 to 18 months, followed by 6 months off drug. Study-wide points: It was lesional scalp, especially alopecia totalis/universalis, that showed higher clonality than normal scalp.

Sampling of alopecia areata patients yielded lesional scalp punch biopsies as well as peripheral blood. This clone has more than one count but fewer than ten. Its antigen is currently unknown. Extracted RNA was reverse transcribed, and the resulting cDNA served as sequencing template. Repertoires were generated with immunoSEQ multiplex PCR, while TCRdb's copy carries only in-frame clones and drops some. The table shows 150,000 to 200,000 clones, with roughly 66% occurring only once. Germline V lookup: CDR1 MNHEY, CDR2 SMNVEV (reference sequence). The CDR3 length is 14 residues. Trimming stripped 1 base from V and 5 bases from J, with 11 bases between.

The TCR originated in a human donor with alopecia areata. This chain connects TRBV27 to TRBJ2-5; D may be TRBD2 (6 bases). The sequences come from CD8+ T cells sorted from blood, collected at week 0. CDR3 bases: TGTGCCAGCAGTTTATTTCCGGAGGGGGAGACCCAGTACTTC. This translates into CASSLFPEGETQYF.